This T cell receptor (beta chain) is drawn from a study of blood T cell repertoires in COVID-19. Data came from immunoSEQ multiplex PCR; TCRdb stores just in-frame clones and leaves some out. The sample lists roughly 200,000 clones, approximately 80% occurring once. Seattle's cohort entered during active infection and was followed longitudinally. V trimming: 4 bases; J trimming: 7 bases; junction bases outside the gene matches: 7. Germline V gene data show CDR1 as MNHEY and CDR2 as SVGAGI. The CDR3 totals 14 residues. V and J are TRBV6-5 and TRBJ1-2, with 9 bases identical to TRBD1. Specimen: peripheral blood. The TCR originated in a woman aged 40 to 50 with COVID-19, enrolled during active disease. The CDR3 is CASSSKQGASGYTF. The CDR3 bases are TGTGCCAGCAGTTCCAAACAGGGGGCAAGTGGCTACACCTTC.